What follows are 20 T cell receptor beta chains derived from one specimen sequenced in a study of OX40 agonist ivuxolimab in advanced cancers. Method: immunoSEQ multiplex PCR; TCRdb's copy keeps in-frame clones and lacks some. The sample has 65,000 to 75,000 clones; around nine tenths are singletons. Sequences were derived from CD4+ or CD8+ T cells sorted from blood, sampled in a trial of the OX40 agonist ivuxolimab. Source of these receptors: an adult with an advanced solid tumor such as melanoma, head and neck, liver or kidney cancer.

In this sample, this clone turned up once. The junction departs from the called germline gene at one end, perhaps through a read error. Other DNA variants within this sample encode the same CDR3. CDR3 protein: CASSYPTGGITEAFF. The CDR3, as DNA: TGTGCCAGCAGTTACCCGACAGGGGGCATCACTGAAGCCTTCTTT. This sequence joins TRBV6-6 and TRBJ1-1; 10 bases match TRBD1. Germline V CDR1 and CDR2: MNHNY, SVGAGI (reference sequence). CDR3 length: 15 residues.

The chain has TRBV14 and TRBJ2-6; D ambiguous. V gave up 4 bases and J gave up 1 base, with 14 bases separating them. CDR1 and CDR2 (germline): SGHDN, FVKESK. The CDR3 is 17 amino acids. The CDR3 spells CASSLRHGRSGANVLTF. For the CDR3, the DNA is TGTGCCAGCAGCCTCCGACATGGTAGGTCTGGGGCCAACGTCCTGACTTTC.

The chain uses TRBV6-1 and TRBJ1-6, with D perhaps TRBD1 (6 bases). The CDR3 sequence is 15 residues long. The ends were cut back, 5 bases at V and 6 bases at J, with 14 bases in the middle. Looked up from germline, CDR1 is MNHNS and CDR2 is SASEGT. The CDR3 is CASSSGWTVNSPLHF. CDR3 coding DNA: TGTGCCAGCAGTTCCGGCTGGACAGTTAATTCACCCCTCCACTTT.

CDR3 in amino acids: CASSIKKPEAEQYF. The CDR3 nucleotides read TGTGCCAGCAGCATAAAAAAGCCAGAAGCCGAGCAGTACTTC. The rearrangement uses TRBV21-1 and TRBJ2-7. TRBV21-1 is a documented pseudogene. This CDR3 is built from 14 residues.

The chain links TRBV6-1 to TRBJ1-6; 8 nucleotides line up with TRBD1. Germline values: CDR1 MNHNS, CDR2 SASEGT. The CDR3 covers 15 residues. The junction had 1 base not matched to a gene; V was cut back by 1 base and J by 5 bases. The CDR3 region is CASSEGTGHNSPLHF. DNA of the CDR3: TGTGCCAGCAGTGAAGGGACAGGGCATAATTCACCCCTCCACTTT.

This chain links TRBV5-8 with TRBJ2-1; TRBD1 matches at 7 bases. Germline CDR1 and CDR2: SGHTS and YDEGEE. CDR3 length equals 18 residues. J lost 0 bases, V lost 4 bases, and 13 bases had no gene match. Written as DNA, the CDR3 is TGTGCCAGCAGCCAAACCGGGACAGCCATATACTCCTACAATGAGCAGTTCTTC. Encoded protein: CASSQTGTAIYSYNEQFF.

The chain combines TRBV5-1 with TRBJ1-2; D is perhaps TRBD1 (6 bases). CDR3 length equals 15 residues. Germline CDR1 is SGHRS and CDR2 is YFSETQ. V gave up 0 bases and J gave up 4 bases, with 13 bases separating them. This CDR3 reads CASSLVGGAVYGYTF. The CDR3 nucleotides read TGCGCCAGCAGCTTGGTCGGGGGCGCAGTCTATGGCTACACCTTC.

The chain is built from TRBV4-1 and TRBJ2-1, with D possibly TRBD1 on 6 matching bases. This CDR3 contains 15 residues. V was pared by 4 bases and J by 2 bases, with 12 bases between. Germline V gives CDR1 MGHRA, CDR2 YSYEKL. The CDR3 nucleotides are TGCGCCAGCAGCCGTCGGACAGACACCTACAATGAGCAGTTCTTC. Its protein is CASSRRTDTYNEQFF.

This clone was seen only once. V and J are TRBV18 and TRBJ2-1; 8 bases are shared with TRBD2. CDR1 is KGHSH and CDR2 is LQKENI in the germline V gene. V was clipped by 2 bases and J by 2 bases; unmatched bases: 2. CDR3 length equals 15 residues. The CDR3 is CASSPAGGPYNEQFF. Here the CDR3 DNA reads TGTGCCAGCTCACCAGCGGGGGGCCCCTACAATGAGCAGTTCTTC.

This chain joins TRBV5-5 and TRBJ2-6, with D perhaps being TRBD1 or TRBD2 (5 bases each). V was cut by 4 bases and J by 3 bases, with 14 bases left in between. Germline V gene data show CDR1 as SGHKS and CDR2 as YYEKEE (reference sequence). The CDR3 covers 16 residues. The CDR3 sequence is CASSSGHSGGANVLTF. CDR3 bases: TGTGCCAGCAGCAGCGGACATTCTGGTGGGGCCAACGTCCTGACTTTC.

This sequence joins TRBV6-1 and TRBJ1-2; perhaps TRBD1 as D (6 bases). The germline V and J ends were trimmed by 2 bases and 0 bases, with 10 bases remaining between them. Germline values: CDR1 MNHNS, CDR2 SASEGT. This CDR3 is built from 15 residues. The CDR3 region has the DNA TGTGCCAGCAGTGAAACAGGGAGTTCTAACTATGGCTACACCTTC. It encodes CASSETGSSNYGYTF.

The chain links TRBV6-1 to TRBJ1-5; D gene ambiguous. Germline CDR1 MNHNS, CDR2 SASEGT. The CDR3 loop spans 13 amino acids. With 7 bases removed from V and 6 bases from J, the gap between germline ends came to 13 bases. CDR3 residues: CASTSRSGQPQHF. The CDR3 DNA is TGTGCCAGCACCTCGCGGAGCGGTCAGCCCCAGCATTTT.

The chain employs TRBV6-1 and TRBJ1-1; D may be TRBD1 (5 bases). V dropped 7 bases and J dropped 7 bases, with 13 bases sitting between them. Germline V lookup: CDR1 MNHNS, CDR2 SASEGT. This CDR3 is 12 amino acids long. The CDR3 DNA reads TGTGCCAGCATCCTATGGGGGGGTGAAGCTTTCTTT. This translates into CASILWGGEAFF.

The V and J genes are TRBV30 and TRBJ1-6; 11 nucleotides match TRBD1. Germline V CDR1 and CDR2: GTSNPN, SVGIG (reference sequence). The junction had 8 bases not matched to a gene; V was cut back by 2 bases and J by 11 bases. CDR3 size: 15 residues. The CDR3 nucleotides are TGTGCCTGGAGTCCACGGGACAGGGGGGTGGCACCCCTCCACTTT. This codes for CAWSPRDRGVAPLHF. The full variable domain, its missing parts supplied by reference TRBV30 and TRBJ1-6, is SQTIHQWPATLVQPVGSPLSLECTVEGTSNPNLYWYRQAAGRGLQLLFYSVGIGQISSEVPQNLSASRPQDRQFILSSKKLLLSDSGFYLCAWSPRDRGVAPLHFGNGTRLTVT.

This clone was observed a handful of times. The chain combines TRBV4-1 with TRBJ2-3; the match to TRBD2 covers 11 bases. Losses at the gene ends were 4 bases for V and 5 bases for J; bases not matched to a gene: 11. Germline assignment: CDR1 MGHRA and CDR2 YSYEKL. This CDR3 is built from 17 residues. The CDR3 DNA is TGCGCCAGCAGCCCCCCGGGTAGCGGGGGGGCGGGAGATACGCAGTATTTT. It yields the protein CASSPPGSGGAGDTQYF.

This chain connects TRBV5-1 to TRBJ2-2; D is ambiguous. The length of the CDR3 is 13 residues. Trimming took 2 bases from V and 7 from J, leaving 9 bases between them. From germline, CDR1 is SGHRS and CDR2 YFSETQ. The CDR3 sequence: CASSLGPGGELFF. The CDR3 DNA reads as TGCGCCAGCAGCTTAGGTCCAGGCGGGGAGCTGTTTTTT.

Only a few counts were recorded for this clone. The J gene is TRBJ2-5, the V gene TRBV27; 13 bases line up with TRBD2. Germline V gene sequence: CDR1 MNHEY, CDR2 SMNVEV (reference sequence). This CDR3 has 17 residues. V lost 2 bases and J lost 4; bases outside the gene matches: 7. In DNA, the CDR3 is TGTGCCAGCAGTTTAACTAGCGGGGGGGCGATAGGAGAGACCCAGTACTTC. Translating it yields CASSLTSGGAIGETQYF.

CDR3: CASSKVNRAAGNTIYF. The CDR3 nucleotides are TGTGCCAGCAGTAAAGTCAACAGGGCAGCTGGAAACACCATATATTTT. The chain combines TRBV6-6 with TRBJ1-3; D might be TRBD1 (6 bases). Germline values: CDR1 MNHNY, CDR2 SVGAGI (reference sequence). Trimming took off 5 bases at V and 2 bases at J, with 16 bases between the two ends. The CDR3 contains 16 residues.

The V gene is TRBV6-6, the J gene TRBJ1-6; possible D gene TRBD1, 5 bases. V lost 2 bases and J lost 4, with 6 bases in between. The length of the CDR3 is 14 residues. The germline V gene encodes CDR1 MNHNY and CDR2 SVGAGI (reference sequence). The CDR3 reads CASSYGAYNSPLHF. The CDR3, as DNA: TGTGCCAGCAGTTACGGGGCGTATAATTCACCCCTCCACTTT.

The chain employs TRBV29-1 and TRBJ1-1; D is ambiguous. CDR3 length equals 12 residues. V was cut by 3 bases and J by 5 bases, with 10 bases left in between. The germline V gene encodes CDR1 SQVTM and CDR2 ANQGSEA. CDR3 coding DNA: TGCAGCGTTGACCCAATGGGAACTGAAGCTTTCTTT. Its translation: CSVDPMGTEAFF.